The 21 T cell receptor beta chains presented below share a single source sample, sequenced in a study of cytomegalovirus exposure and HLA in healthy donors. The primer mix had 60 Vbeta and 13 Jbeta primers. The table came from immunoSEQ multiplex PCR; TCRdb's copy has only in-frame clones and leaves some out. The repertoire has 150,000 to 200,000 clones, around 76% of them found once; the top ten carry around 2%. Sample: PBMCs. These TCRs come from a female donor in good health and CMV-seronegative.

The V and J genes are TRBV7-8 and TRBJ1-1; unclear D gene. The CDR3 covers 14 residues. V lost 5 bases, J lost 0 bases, and 10 bases lay in between. Germline loops: CDR1 SGHVS, CDR2 FQNEAQ. The CDR3 nucleotides are TGTGCCAGCAGCCCCAGCGTTATGAACACTGAAGCTTTCTTT. Its translation is CASSPSVMNTEAFF.

In this sample, this clone turned up once. DNA of the CDR3: TGTGCCAGCAGACAACTACCTAGCGAGCAGTACTTC. Translating gives CASRQLPSEQYF. The V call is TRBV5-5, the J call TRBJ2-7; D is undetermined. The V end lost 5 bases, the J end lost 6 bases, and 12 bases lay between the germline ends. This CDR3 contains 12 residues. Per the germline V gene, CDR1 is SGHKS and CDR2 is YYEKEE (reference sequence). The full variable domain, with the rest looked up from reference TRBV5-5 and TRBJ2-7, is DAGVTQSPTHLIKTRGQQVTLRCSPISGHKSVSWYQQVLGQGPQFIFQYYEKEERGRGNFPDRFSARQFPNYSSELNVNALLLGDSALYLCASRQLPSEQYFGPGTRLTVT.

The rearrangement uses TRBV5-4 and TRBJ2-7, with D tentatively TRBD2 (6 bases). V was pared by 0 bases and J by 12 bases, with 16 bases between. This CDR3 is built from 13 residues. Germline V gene lookup returns CDR1 SGHNT and CDR2 YYREEE (reference sequence). The CDR3 DNA follows: TGTGCCAGCAGCTTGGAAACTGCAGGAGGGCTGTACTTC. Protein sequence: CASSLETAGGLYF.

The chain links TRBV5-4 to TRBJ2-2; the D gene is possibly TRBD1 (6 bases). The V end was cut by 6 bases, the J end by 1 base, with 16 bases between. The CDR3 spans 16 residues. Germline V lookup: CDR1 SGHNT, CDR2 YYREEE (reference sequence). As DNA, the CDR3 is TGTGCCAGCACCAACCCGGGACACCAGAACACCGGGGAGCTGTTTTTT. Its protein is CASTNPGHQNTGELFF.

Concerning this clone: At one of its ends the junction is not consistent with the germline gene, which may arise from a read error. The V gene is TRBV7-3, the J gene TRBJ1-2; 7 bases agree with TRBD1. CDR1 and CDR2 from the germline V gene are SGHTA and FQGTGA. The CDR3 has 14 residues. The CDR3: CASSLTQGYYGYTF. CDR3 DNA sequence: TGTGCCAGCAGCCTAACACAGGGGTACTATGGCTACACCTTC.

V and J are TRBV6-1 and TRBJ1-2, with D perhaps matching TRBD1 (6 bases). The germline V gene encodes CDR1 MNHNS and CDR2 SASEGT. This CDR3 is built from 17 residues. The V gene lost 4 bases and the J gene lost 3 bases, with 21 bases spanning the gap. CDR3 residues: CASSGQGSARGHYGYTF. The DNA of the CDR3 is TGTGCCAGCAGTGGGCAGGGGAGCGCCCGGGGCCACTATGGCTACACCTTC.

V is TRBV6-6 and J is TRBJ2-1, with 10 positions matching TRBD1. The CDR3 is 16 amino acids. V was pared by 6 bases and J by 9 bases, with 14 bases of the junction left unmatched. CDR1 is MNHNY, CDR2 SVGAGI, per germline (reference sequence). CDR3 sequence: CASRSLPGQGPSEQFF. DNA of the CDR3: TGTGCCAGCAGAAGTCTACCGGGACAGGGGCCTAGTGAGCAGTTCTTC.

This sequence joins TRBV7-2 and TRBJ1-2; a weak D match, TRBD1 (5 bases). V was cut by 1 base and J by 8 bases, with 20 bases left in between. Germline loops: CDR1 SGHTA, CDR2 FQGNSA. This CDR3 region has 16 residues. CDR3 bases: TGTGCCAGCAGCTTAGGGCCGGTCGGGGGGAATATAGGCTACACCTTC. Translated: CASSLGPVGGNIGYTF. Combining the CDR3 with reference TRBV7-2 and TRBJ1-2 gives the whole variable domain GAGVSQSPSNKVTEKGKDVELRCDPISGHTALYWYRQSLGQGLEFLIYFQGNSAPDKSGLPSDRFSAERTGGSVSTLTIQRTQQEDSAVYLCASSLGPVGGNIGYTFGSGTRLTVV.

The chain joins TRBV18 to TRBJ2-2; D is uncertain. Per the germline V gene, CDR1 is KGHSH and CDR2 is LQKENI. The CDR3 has 14 residues. Trimming removed 2 bases from V and 4 bases from J, with 8 bases in between. CDR3 amino acids: CASSPGGITGELFF. CDR3 bases: TGTGCCAGCTCACCAGGCGGCATCACCGGGGAGCTGTTTTTT.

This clone was recorded only once. This rearrangement joins TRBV5-5 to TRBJ2-7, with 8 bases that match TRBD2. Unmatched junction bases numbered 5, after V lost 3 bases and J lost 3 bases. The CDR3 consists of 14 residues. The germline CDR1 and CDR2 sequences are SGHKS and YYEKEE (reference sequence). The CDR3 nucleotides read TGTGCCAGCAGCTCTATAGCGGGAAGCTACGAGCAGTACTTC. Protein sequence: CASSSIAGSYEQYF. The full variable domain, rest sourced from reference TRBV5-5 and TRBJ2-7, is DAGVTQSPTHLIKTRGQQVTLRCSPISGHKSVSWYQQVLGQGPQFIFQYYEKEERGRGNFPDRFSARQFPNYSSELNVNALLLGDSALYLCASSSIAGSYEQYFGPGTRLTVT.

The J gene is TRBJ1-3, the V gene TRBV30; a possible D gene is TRBD1 (5 bases). The germline V gene encodes CDR1 GTSNPN and CDR2 SVGIG (reference sequence). V lost 5 bases and J 5 bases, leaving 10 bases between the germline ends. There are 12 residues in the CDR3. The CDR3 loop reads CAWQGGRNTIYF. The CDR3 nucleotides are TGTGCCTGGCAGGGTGGCAGAAACACCATATATTTT.

The V call is TRBV11-2, the J call TRBJ2-3; D may be TRBD2 (5 bases). The CDR3 has 14 amino acids. Deletions cut 1 base from V and 3 bases from J, with 8 bases between. The germline gives CDR1 SGHAT, CDR2 FQNNGV. This chain's CDR3 is CASSLGLATDTQYF. CDR3 in DNA: TGTGCCAGCAGCTTAGGTCTAGCAACAGATACGCAGTATTTT.

The chain is built from TRBV18 and TRBJ1-1; 7 bases line up with TRBD1. Germline V gene sequence: CDR1 KGHSH, CDR2 LQKENI. The CDR3 runs 16 residues. The trim removed 4 bases at V and 1 base at J, leaving 9 bases unmatched. The CDR3 region has the DNA TGTGCCAGCTCACGACGGACAGGCGGAGGGAACACTGAAGCTTTCTTT. It yields the protein CASSRRTGGGNTEAFF.

This clone was counted between two and nine times. CDR3 residues: CASSLGIPITGNTIYF. The CDR3 region has the DNA TGTGCCAGCAGCTTGGGTATTCCTATCACTGGAAACACCATATATTTT. The rearrangement links TRBV5-4 to TRBJ1-3; D unresolved. Trimming took 0 bases from V and 2 from J, leaving 12 bases between them. The CDR3 is made up of 16 amino acids. Germline V gene data show CDR1 as SGHNT and CDR2 as YYREEE (reference sequence).

The chain links TRBV27 to TRBJ1-6; tentatively, D is TRBD1 (6 bases). CDR1 and CDR2 (germline): MNHEY, SMNVEV (reference sequence). Between the trimmed V and J ends, which lost 4 bases and 3 bases, there was a span of 10 bases. The CDR3 length is 15 residues. The CDR3 DNA sequence: TGTGCCAGCAGTTCACAGGGAGACTATAATTCACCCCTCCACTTT. Protein: CASSSQGDYNSPLHF.

J is TRBJ1-2 and V is TRBV7-8, with TRBD1 identical over 8 bases. The CDR3 is 16 residues long. V was clipped by 5 bases and J by 5 bases; unmatched bases: 13. Germline loops: CDR1 SGHVS, CDR2 FQNEAQ. The CDR3 bases are TGTGCCAGCAGCCCTACAGACAGGGGAAGTGGGTATGGCTACACCTTC. This translates into CASSPTDRGSGYGYTF.

This chain links TRBV5-4 with TRBJ2-5, with 9 bases lining up with TRBD2. The CDR3 is 14 amino acids. V was clipped by 4 bases and J by 1 base; unmatched bases: 2. Germline V gene data show CDR1 as SGHNT and CDR2 as YYREEE (reference sequence). CDR3 in DNA: TGTGCCAGCAGCCCGACTAGCGGCCAAGAGACCCAGTACTTC. As protein: CASSPTSGQETQYF.

V usage is TRBV10-3 and J usage is TRBJ1-2; D is possibly TRBD1 (6 bases). Germline assignment: CDR1 ENHRY and CDR2 SYGVKD. Trimming removed 10 bases from V and 0 bases from J, with 21 bases in between. This CDR3 contains 16 residues. CDR3 DNA: TGTGCCACCCGCAGGGCAGGGGCACTATCTAACTATGGCTACACCTTC. This sequence encodes CATRRAGALSNYGYTF.

The chain joins TRBV4-1 to TRBJ1-5, with no clear D. V was clipped by 1 base and J by 3 bases, with 10 bases between them. Looked up from germline, CDR1 is MGHRA and CDR2 is YSYEKL. This CDR3 has 15 residues. CDR3 nucleotides: TGCGCCAGCAGCCAAGGGCAGGCTTTCAATCAGCCCCAGCATTTT. Translating it yields CASSQGQAFNQPQHF.

This chain joins TRBV2 and TRBJ2-7, with 7 positions matching TRBD1. The CDR3 length is 11 residues. Trimming at V came to 8 bases and at J to 7 bases, leaving 5 bases not matched to a gene. Germline CDR1 SNHLY, CDR2 FYNNEI. CDR3 sequence reads: CASDRDAEQYF. The CDR3 DNA reads as TGTGCCAGCGACAGGGACGCGGAGCAGTACTTC.

This chain joins TRBV2 and TRBJ1-2; 7 bases map to TRBD1. This CDR3 spans 13 amino acids. Losses at the gene ends were 7 bases for V and 8 bases for J; bases not matched to a gene: 10. The germline gives CDR1 SNHLY, CDR2 FYNNEI. The CDR3 is CASNGGTVGGYTF. Written as DNA, the CDR3 is TGTGCCAGCAATGGTGGGACAGTAGGGGGCTACACCTTC. The full variable domain, rest sourced from reference TRBV2 and TRBJ1-2, is EPEVTQTPSHQVTQMGQEVILRCVPISNHLYFYWYRQILGQKVEFLVSFYNNEISEKSEIFDDQFSVERPDGSNFTLKIRSTKLEDSAMYFCASNGGTVGGYTFGSGTRLTVV.